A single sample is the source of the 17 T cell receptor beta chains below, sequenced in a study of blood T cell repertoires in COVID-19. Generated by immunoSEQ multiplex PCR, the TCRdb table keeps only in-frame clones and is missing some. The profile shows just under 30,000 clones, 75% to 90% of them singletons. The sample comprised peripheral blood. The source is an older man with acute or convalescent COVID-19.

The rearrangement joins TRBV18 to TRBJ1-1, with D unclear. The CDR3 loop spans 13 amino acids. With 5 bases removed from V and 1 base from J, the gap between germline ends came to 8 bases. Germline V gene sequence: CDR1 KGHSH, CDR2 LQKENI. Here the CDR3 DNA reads TGTGCCAGCTCAACCGCGGGGAACACTGAAGCTTTCTTT. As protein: CASSTAGNTEAFF. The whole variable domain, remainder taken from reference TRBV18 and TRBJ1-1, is NAGVMQNPRHLVRRRGQEARLRCSPMKGHSHVYWYRQLPEEGLKFMVYLQKENIIDESGMPKERFSAEFPKEGPSILRIQQVVRGDSAAYFCASSTAGNTEAFFGQGTRLTVV.

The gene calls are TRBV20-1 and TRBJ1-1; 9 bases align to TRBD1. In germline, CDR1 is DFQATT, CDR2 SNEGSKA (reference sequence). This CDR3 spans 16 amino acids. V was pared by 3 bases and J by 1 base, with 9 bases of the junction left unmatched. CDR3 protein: CSASRPGTGTNTEAFF. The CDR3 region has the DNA TGCAGTGCTAGTCGTCCCGGGACAGGGACGAACACTGAAGCTTTCTTT.

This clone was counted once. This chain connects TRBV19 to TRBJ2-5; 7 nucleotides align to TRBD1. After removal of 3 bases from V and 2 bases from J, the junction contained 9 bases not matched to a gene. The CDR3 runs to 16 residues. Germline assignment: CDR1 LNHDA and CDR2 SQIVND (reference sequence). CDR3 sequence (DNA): TGTGCCAGTAGTATGCTCCACAGGGGTATTCAAGAGACCCAGTACTTC. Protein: CASSMLHRGIQETQYF.

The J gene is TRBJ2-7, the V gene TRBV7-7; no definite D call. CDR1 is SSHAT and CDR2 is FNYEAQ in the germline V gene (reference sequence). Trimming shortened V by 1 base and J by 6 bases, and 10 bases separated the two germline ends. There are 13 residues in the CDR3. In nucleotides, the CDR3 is TGTGCCAGCAGCTTAGTTGTTGAGTCCGAGCAGTACTTC. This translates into CASSLVVESEQYF. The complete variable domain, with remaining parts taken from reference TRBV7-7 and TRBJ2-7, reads GAGVSQSPRYKVTKRGQDVTLRCDPISSHATLYWYQQALGQGPEFLTYFNYEAQPDKSGLPSDRFSAERPEGSISTLTIQRTEQRDSAMYRCASSLVVESEQYFGPGTRLTVT.

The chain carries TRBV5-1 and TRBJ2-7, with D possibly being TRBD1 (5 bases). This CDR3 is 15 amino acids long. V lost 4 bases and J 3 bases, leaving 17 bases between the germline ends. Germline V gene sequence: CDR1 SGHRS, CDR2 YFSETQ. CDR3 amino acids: CASSPQGSNDYEQYF. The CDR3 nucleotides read TGCGCCAGCAGCCCGCAGGGCAGCAACGACTACGAGCAGTACTTC.

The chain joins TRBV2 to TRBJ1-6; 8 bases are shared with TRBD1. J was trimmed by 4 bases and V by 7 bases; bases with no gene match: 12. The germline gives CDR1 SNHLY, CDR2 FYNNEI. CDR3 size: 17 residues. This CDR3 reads CASTKTGGGLYNSPLHF. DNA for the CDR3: TGTGCCAGCACGAAAACAGGGGGTGGCCTGTATAATTCACCCCTCCACTTT. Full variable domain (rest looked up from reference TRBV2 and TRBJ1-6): EPEVTQTPSHQVTQMGQEVILRCVPISNHLYFYWYRQILGQKVEFLVSFYNNEISEKSEIFDDQFSVERPDGSNFTLKIRSTKLEDSAMYFCASTKTGGGLYNSPLHFGNGTRLTVT.

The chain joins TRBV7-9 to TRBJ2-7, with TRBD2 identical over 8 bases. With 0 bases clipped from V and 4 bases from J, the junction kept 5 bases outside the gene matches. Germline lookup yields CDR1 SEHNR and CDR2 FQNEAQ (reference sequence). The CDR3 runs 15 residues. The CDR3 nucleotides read TGTGCCAGCAGCTTAGCGAGCGGGGGCATTTACGAGCAGTACTTC. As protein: CASSLASGGIYEQYF.

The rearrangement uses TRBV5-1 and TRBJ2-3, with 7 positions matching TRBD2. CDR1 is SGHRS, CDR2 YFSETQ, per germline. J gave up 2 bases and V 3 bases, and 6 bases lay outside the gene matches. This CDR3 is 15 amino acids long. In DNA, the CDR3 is TGCGCCAGCAGCTGGGCGGGAGTTCACACAGATACGCAGTATTTT. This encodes CASSWAGVHTDTQYF.

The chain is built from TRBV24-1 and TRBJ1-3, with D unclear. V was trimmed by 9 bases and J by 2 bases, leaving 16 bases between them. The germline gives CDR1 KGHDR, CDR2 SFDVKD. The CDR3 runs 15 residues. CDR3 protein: CATGSGAGAGNTIYF. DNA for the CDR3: TGTGCCACCGGGTCGGGAGCTGGCGCTGGAAACACCATATATTTT.

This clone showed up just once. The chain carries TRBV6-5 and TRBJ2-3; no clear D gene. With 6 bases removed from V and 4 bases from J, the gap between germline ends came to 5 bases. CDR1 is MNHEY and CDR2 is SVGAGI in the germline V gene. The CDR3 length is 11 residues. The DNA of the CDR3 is TGTGCCAGCAGATCAGCAGATACGCAGTATTTT. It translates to CASRSADTQYF.

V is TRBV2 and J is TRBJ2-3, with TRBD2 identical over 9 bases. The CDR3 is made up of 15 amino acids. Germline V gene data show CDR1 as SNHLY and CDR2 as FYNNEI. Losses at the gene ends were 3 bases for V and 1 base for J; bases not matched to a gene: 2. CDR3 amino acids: CASSDERGGTDTQYF. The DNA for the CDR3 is TGTGCCAGCAGTGATGAGCGGGGGGGCACAGATACGCAGTATTTT.

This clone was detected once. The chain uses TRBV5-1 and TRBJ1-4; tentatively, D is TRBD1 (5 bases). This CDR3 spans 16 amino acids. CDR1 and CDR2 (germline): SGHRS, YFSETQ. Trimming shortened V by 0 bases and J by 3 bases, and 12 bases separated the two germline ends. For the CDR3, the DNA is TGCGCCAGCAGCTTGGTTCCCGGGGGGTCTAATGAAAAACTGTTTTTT. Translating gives CASSLVPGGSNEKLFF.

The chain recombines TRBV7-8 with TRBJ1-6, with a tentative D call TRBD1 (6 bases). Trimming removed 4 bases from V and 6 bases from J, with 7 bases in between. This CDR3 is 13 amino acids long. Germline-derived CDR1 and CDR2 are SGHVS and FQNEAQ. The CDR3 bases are TGTGCCAGCAGCTGGACAGCTAATTCACCCCTCCACTTT. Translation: CASSWTANSPLHF.

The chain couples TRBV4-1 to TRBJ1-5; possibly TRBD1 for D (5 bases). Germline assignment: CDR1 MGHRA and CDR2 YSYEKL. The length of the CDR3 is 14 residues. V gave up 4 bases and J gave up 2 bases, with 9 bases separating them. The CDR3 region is CASSPAGGNQPQHF. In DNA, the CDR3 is TGCGCCAGCAGCCCTGCGGGGGGCAATCAGCCCCAGCATTTT.

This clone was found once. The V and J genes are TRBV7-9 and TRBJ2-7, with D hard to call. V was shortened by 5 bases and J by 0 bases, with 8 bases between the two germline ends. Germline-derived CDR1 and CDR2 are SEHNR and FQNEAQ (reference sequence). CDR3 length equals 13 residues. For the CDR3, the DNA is TGTGCCAGCAGCCCGCCGAGCTCCTACGAGCAGTACTTC. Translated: CASSPPSSYEQYF.

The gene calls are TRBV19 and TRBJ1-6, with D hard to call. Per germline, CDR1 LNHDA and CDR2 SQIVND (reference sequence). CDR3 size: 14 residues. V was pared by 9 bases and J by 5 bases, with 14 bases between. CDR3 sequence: CASRDRSHNSPLHF. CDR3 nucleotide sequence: TGTGCCAGCCGGGATAGATCCCATAATTCACCCCTCCACTTT.

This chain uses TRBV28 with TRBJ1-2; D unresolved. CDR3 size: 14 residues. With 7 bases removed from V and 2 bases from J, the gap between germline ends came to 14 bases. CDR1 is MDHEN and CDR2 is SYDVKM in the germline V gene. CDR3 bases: TGTGCCAGCACCCCCCCCGGGGTAAACTATGGCTACACCTTC. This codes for CASTPPGVNYGYTF.